This TCR beta chain originates from a study of T cells after yellow fever vaccination. As concerns this clonotype: The antigen is undetermined.

V dropped 1 base and J dropped 7 bases, with 8 bases sitting between them. This CDR3 spans 13 amino acids. The germline V gene has CDR1 SEHNR and CDR2 FQNEAQ (reference sequence). Using its own MiXCR run on the 5' RACE reads, TCRdb lists one record per CDR3 protein. The sample holds about 320,000 distinct CDR3 sequences, around 4.4% seen once. Study observations and caveats: The secondary response was weaker but peaked faster, day 5 versus 15.

The J gene is TRBJ1-5, the V gene TRBV7-9, with D possibly being TRBD1 (5 bases). The sequence came from a man between 18 and 35 years old who received the YFV17D yellow fever vaccine. Here the sequenced sample was PBMCs, taken 15 days after the yellow fever booster vaccination. The chain's CDR3 is CASSLGGWQPQHF. CDR3 nucleotide sequence: TGTGCCAGCAGCTTAGGGGGGTGGCAGCCCCAGCATTTT. Based on the CDR3 plus reference TRBV7-9 and TRBJ1-5, the full variable domain is DTGVSQNPRHKITKRGQNVTFRCDPISEHNRLYWYRQTLGQGPEFLTYFQNEAQLEKSRLLSDRFSAERPKGSFSTLEIQRTEQGDSAMYLCASSLGGWQPQHFGDGTRLSIL.